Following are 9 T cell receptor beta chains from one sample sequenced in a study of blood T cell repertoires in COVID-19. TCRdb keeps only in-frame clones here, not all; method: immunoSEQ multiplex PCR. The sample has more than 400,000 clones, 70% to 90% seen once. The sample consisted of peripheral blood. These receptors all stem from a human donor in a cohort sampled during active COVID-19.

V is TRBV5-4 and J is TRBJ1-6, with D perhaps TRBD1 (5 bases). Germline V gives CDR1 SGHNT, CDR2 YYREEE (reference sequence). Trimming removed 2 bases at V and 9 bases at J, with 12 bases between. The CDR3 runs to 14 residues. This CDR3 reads CASSFSRVGSPLHF. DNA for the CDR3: TGTGCCAGCAGCTTCAGCAGGGTTGGTTCACCCCTCCACTTT.

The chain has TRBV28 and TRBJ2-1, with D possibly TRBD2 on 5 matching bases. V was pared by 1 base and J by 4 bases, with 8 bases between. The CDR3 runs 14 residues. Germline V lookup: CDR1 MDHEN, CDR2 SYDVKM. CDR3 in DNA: TGTGCCAGCAGTTTATCTCGGGGTTACAATGAGCAGTTCTTC. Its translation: CASSLSRGYNEQFF. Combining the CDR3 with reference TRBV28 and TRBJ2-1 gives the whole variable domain DVKVTQSSRYLVKRTGEKVFLECVQDMDHENMFWYRQDPGLGLRLIYFSYDVKMKEKGDIPEGYSVSREKKERFSLILESASTNQTSMYLCASSLSRGYNEQFFGPGTRLTVL.

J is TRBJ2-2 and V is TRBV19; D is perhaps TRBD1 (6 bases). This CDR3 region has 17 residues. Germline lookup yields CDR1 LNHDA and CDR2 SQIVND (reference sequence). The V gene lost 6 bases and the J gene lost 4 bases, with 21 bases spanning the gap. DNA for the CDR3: TGTGCCAGTAGAGGGGAAGAGCGACTCAGGGGCACCGGGGAGCTGTTTTTT. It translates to CASRGEERLRGTGELFF.

CDR3 sequence (DNA): TGTGCCAGCGAGGGACCGGGACAGACCTCCTACGAGCAGTACTTC. This gives the protein CASEGPGQTSYEQYF. The chain couples TRBV28 to TRBJ2-7; 7 positions agree with TRBD1. The CDR3 extends over 15 amino acids. V lost 8 bases and J lost 0; bases outside the gene matches: 10. Per germline, CDR1 MDHEN and CDR2 SYDVKM.

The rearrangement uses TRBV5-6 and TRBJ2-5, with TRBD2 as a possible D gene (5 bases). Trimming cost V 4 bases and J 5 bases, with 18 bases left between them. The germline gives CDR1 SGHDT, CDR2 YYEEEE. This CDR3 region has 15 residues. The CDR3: CASSTLKSGGETQYF. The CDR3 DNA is TGTGCCAGCAGCACGTTGAAGAGCGGTGGGGAGACCCAGTACTTC.

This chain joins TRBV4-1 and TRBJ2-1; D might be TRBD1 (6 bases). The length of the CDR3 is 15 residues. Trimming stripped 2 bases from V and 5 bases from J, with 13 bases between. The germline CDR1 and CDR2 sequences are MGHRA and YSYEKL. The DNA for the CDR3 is TGCGCCAGCAGCCAAAACAACCGGGACAACAATGAGCAGTTCTTC. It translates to CASSQNNRDNNEQFF.

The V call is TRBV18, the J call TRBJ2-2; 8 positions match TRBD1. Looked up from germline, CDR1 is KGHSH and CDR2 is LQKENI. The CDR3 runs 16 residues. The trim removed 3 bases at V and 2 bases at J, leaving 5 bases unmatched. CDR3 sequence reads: CASSPQGATNTGELFF. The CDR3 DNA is TGTGCCAGCTCACCGCAGGGGGCCACTAACACCGGGGAGCTGTTTTTT. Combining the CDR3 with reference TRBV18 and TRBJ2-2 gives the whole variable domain NAGVMQNPRHLVRRRGQEARLRCSPMKGHSHVYWYRQLPEEGLKFMVYLQKENIIDESGMPKERFSAEFPKEGPSILRIQQVVRGDSAAYFCASSPQGATNTGELFFGEGSRLTVL.

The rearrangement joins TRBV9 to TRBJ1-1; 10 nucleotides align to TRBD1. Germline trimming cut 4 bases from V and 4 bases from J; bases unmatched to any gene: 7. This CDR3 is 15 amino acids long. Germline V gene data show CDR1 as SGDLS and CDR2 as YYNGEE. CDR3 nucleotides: TGTGCCAGCAGCACCCGGGACAGGGGTGGCACTGAAGCTTTCTTT. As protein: CASSTRDRGGTEAFF. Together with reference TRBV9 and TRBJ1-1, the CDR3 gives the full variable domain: DSGVTQTPKHLITATGQRVTLRCSPRSGDLSVYWYQQSLDQGLQFLIQYYNGEERAKGNILERFSAQQFPDLHSELNLSSLELGDSALYFCASSTRDRGGTEAFFGQGTRLTVV.

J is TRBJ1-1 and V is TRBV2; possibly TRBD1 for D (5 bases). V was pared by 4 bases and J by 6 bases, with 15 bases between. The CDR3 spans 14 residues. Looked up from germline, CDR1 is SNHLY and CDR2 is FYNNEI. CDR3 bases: TGTGCCAGCAGTGGAAGGAACAGGCCAGCTGAAGCTTTCTTT. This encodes CASSGRNRPAEAFF. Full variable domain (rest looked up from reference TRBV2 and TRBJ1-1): EPEVTQTPSHQVTQMGQEVILRCVPISNHLYFYWYRQILGQKVEFLVSFYNNEISEKSEIFDDQFSVERPDGSNFTLKIRSTKLEDSAMYFCASSGRNRPAEAFFGQGTRLTVV.